A selection of T cell receptor beta chains follows, all from one sample in a study of cytomegalovirus exposure and HLA in healthy donors. Clones were sequenced by immunoSEQ multiplex PCR, and TCRdb holds only the in-frame ones, with some missing. The top ten hold roughly 5.2% of the sample, which has about 170,000 clones, approximately 70% seen once. Sequencing was carried out using PBMCs. The receptors derive from a young woman in good health and CMV-seropositive. The CDR3 runs from the conserved cysteine through the conserved F or W.

j_call v_call cdr3_aa
TRBJ1-6 TRBV5-8 CASSQGTPSSYNSPLHF
TRBJ2-7 TRBV6-5 CASSNLYEQYF
TRBJ2-2 TRBV7-9 CASSRTQGPGELFF
TRBJ1-1 TRBV7-2 CASSMGQGLGTEAFF
TRBJ2-1 TRBV7-9 CASSFTGSGDEQFF
TRBJ1-2 TRBV4-3 CASSQGTGGGYGYTF
TRBJ1-2 TRBV7-2 CASSADSAKANYGYTF
TRBJ2-1 TRBV7-3 CASSLTTTGEGEPRLTEQFF
TRBJ2-4 TRBV27 CASTPRGKASKNIQYF
TRBJ2-2 TRBV11-2 CASSLRGGDTGELFF
TRBJ1-1 TRBV4-3 CASSNGQGWTEAFF
TRBJ1-2 TRBV2 CASRPRDREANYGYTF
TRBJ2-5 TRBV5-1 CASSSRDRLQETQYF
TRBJ2-3 TRBV4-2 CASSQELADTQYF
TRBJ2-1 TRBV7-9 CASSLEPGQDRDNEQFF
TRBJ2-1 TRBV30 CAWRKFTSGGYNEQFF
TRBJ2-1 TRBV25-1 CASSDPGRVNNEQFF
TRBJ1-2 TRBV28 CASSPLGGLYGYTF
TRBJ1-2 TRBV25-1 CATGDSGYGYTF
TRBJ1-2 TRBV7-9 CASSFSGVEGYTF
TRBJ1-1 TRBV18 CASSPGTGRGTEAFF
TRBJ2-7 TRBV6-5 CASRGDRLAQYF
TRBJ2-3 TRBV6-5 CASSSQSPSTDTQYF
TRBJ1-1 TRBV19 CASRSMSAGLNTEAFF
TRBJ2-1 TRBV2 CASSGTGGENEQFF
TRBJ1-6 TRBV30 CAWIPDRVSPLHF
TRBJ2-1 TRBV19 CASSIGLAYYNEQFF
TRBJ2-1 TRBV25-1 CASSESEGEQFF
TRBJ2-5 TRBV5-1 CASRSGTGPQETQYF
TRBJ2-5 TRBV7-2 CASSLAGLRETQYF
TRBJ1-3 TRBV29-1 CSVVGDRGGTNTIYF
TRBJ2-7 TRBV11-1 CASSPGARLEQYF